This TCR beta chain derives from a study of blood T cell repertoires in COVID-19. Method: immunoSEQ multiplex PCR; TCRdb's copy keeps in-frame clones and lacks some. The sample has 150,000 or so clones, roughly nine tenths seen once. The CDR3 runs 16 residues. CDR1 and CDR2 (germline): LNHDA, SQIVND (reference sequence). The junction had 12 bases not matched to a gene; V was cut back by 3 bases and J by 5 bases. The TCR comes from a man in his 60s with active or convalescent COVID-19. Sequencing input: peripheral blood. The chain combines TRBV19 with TRBJ2-7; TRBD1 matches 8 bases. CDR3 region: CASSIKGRTGWNEQYF. The CDR3 DNA follows: TGTGCCAGTAGTATCAAGGGGCGGACAGGGTGGAACGAGCAGTACTTC. The variable domain in full, completed from reference TRBV19 and TRBJ2-7, reads DGGITQSPKYLFRKEGQNVTLSCEQNLNHDAMYWYRQDPGQGLRLIYYSQIVNDFQKGDIAEGYSVSREKKESFPLTVTSAQKNPTAFYLCASSIKGRTGWNEQYFGPGTRLTVT.